The 27 T cell receptor beta chains below all came from one sample that was sequenced in a study of shared clonotypes between healthy human individuals. Clones were sequenced by immunoSEQ multiplex PCR, and TCRdb holds only the in-frame ones, with some missing. The table lists over 1.4 million clones, roughly 96% of them singletons. Sequenced: naive CD4+ T cells sorted from blood. Described subset: CD45RA+ positively selected. All receptors come from a man aged 25-40 years in good health.

V usage is TRBV7-9 and J usage is TRBJ2-5, with D tentatively TRBD2 (5 bases). V was clipped by 5 bases and J by 2 bases, with 15 bases between them. The CDR3 has 15 amino acids. Germline CDR1 and CDR2: SEHNR and FQNEAQ (reference sequence). CDR3 DNA: TGTGCCAGCAGCCCAGGACGGAGGATACAAGAGACCCAGTACTTC. Its protein is CASSPGRRIQETQYF.

V and J are TRBV5-1 and TRBJ2-2, with 9 bases that match TRBD1. Germline V gene sequence: CDR1 SGHRS, CDR2 YFSETQ. The length of the CDR3 is 14 residues. The V segment lost 4 bases and the J segment 4 bases; nucleotides outside the gene matches: 2. CDR3 in DNA: TGCGCCAGCAGCCGGGGACAGGGCACCGGGGAGCTGTTTTTT. This sequence encodes CASSRGQGTGELFF.

The rearrangement links TRBV30 to TRBJ2-1; tentatively, D is TRBD2 (5 bases). V dropped 0 bases and J dropped 7 bases, with 16 bases sitting between them. This CDR3 region has 15 residues. Germline CDR1 is GTSNPN and CDR2 is SVGIG (reference sequence). CDR3 in amino acids: CAWSVKRAGGNEQFF. The DNA for the CDR3 is TGTGCCTGGAGTGTTAAGAGGGCGGGTGGGAATGAGCAGTTCTTC.

V and J are TRBV5-4 and TRBJ1-1; unclear D gene. The CDR3 has 14 amino acids. V lost 2 bases and J lost 3, with 11 bases in between. Per germline, CDR1 SGHNT and CDR2 YYREEE (reference sequence). As DNA, the CDR3 is TGTGCCAGCAGCTTCGATACTTCCGACACTGAAGCTTTCTTT. This encodes CASSFDTSDTEAFF.

The rearrangement joins TRBV7-6 to TRBJ1-1, with 7 positions matching TRBD1. Germline CDR1 reads SGHVS; CDR2 reads FNYEAQ. The CDR3 spans 16 residues. After removal of 4 bases from V and 2 bases from J, the junction contained 10 bases not matched to a gene. Written as DNA, the CDR3 is TGTGCCAGCAGCTCCGAGTGGACAGGAGCTAACACTGAAGCTTTCTTT. Translating it yields CASSSEWTGANTEAFF.

Remarks on this clone: The sample holds other DNA sequences that translate to the same CDR3. The CDR3 DNA follows: TGTGCCAGCAGCTTGAGGGACTCCTACGAGCAGTACTTC. Translated, it gives CASSLRDSYEQYF. The rearrangement links TRBV5-4 to TRBJ2-7; D gene unclear. The CDR3 extends over 13 amino acids. Germline assignment: CDR1 SGHNT and CDR2 YYREEE (reference sequence). Trimming cost V 1 base and J 0 bases, with 5 bases left between them.

The chain couples TRBV29-1 to TRBJ1-4; 7 bases align to TRBD1. Germline lookup yields CDR1 SQVTM and CDR2 ANQGSEA. Trimming cost V 7 bases and J 1 base; bases outside gene matches: 6. This CDR3 comprises 14 residues. CDR3 protein: CSAARGQTNEKLFF. The CDR3 DNA is TGCAGCGCGGCTAGGGGGCAAACTAATGAAAAACTGTTTTTT.

The V and J genes are TRBV28 and TRBJ2-1, with D possibly TRBD1 on 6 matching bases. The CDR3 is made up of 13 amino acids. Germline V gives CDR1 MDHEN, CDR2 SYDVKM. V lost 10 bases and J 5 bases, leaving 15 bases between the germline ends. The CDR3, as DNA: TGTGCCACCAATTCCGGACAGAACAATGAGCAGTTCTTC. Protein sequence: CATNSGQNNEQFF. The full variable domain, completed using reference TRBV28 and TRBJ2-1, is DVKVTQSSRYLVKRTGEKVFLECVQDMDHENMFWYRQDPGLGLRLIYFSYDVKMKEKGDIPEGYSVSREKKERFSLILESASTNQTSMYLCATNSGQNNEQFFGPGTRLTVL.

CDR3 in DNA: TGCGCCAGCAGCTTAGACCCGGTTAGGGCAGATACGCAGTATTTT. Translating it yields CASSLDPVRADTQYF. V and J are TRBV5-1 and TRBJ2-3; D is uncertain. Trimming removed 2 bases at V and 4 bases at J, with 14 bases between. The length of the CDR3 is 15 residues. The V gene's germline CDR1 is SGHRS and CDR2 YFSETQ.

V usage is TRBV18 and J usage is TRBJ2-1; D ambiguous. Trimming removed 6 bases from V and 8 bases from J, with 17 bases in between. Germline assignment: CDR1 KGHSH and CDR2 LQKENI. There are 14 residues in the CDR3. CDR3 amino acids: CASSEFQAYDEQFF. As DNA, the CDR3 is TGTGCCAGCTCTGAGTTCCAAGCGTACGATGAGCAGTTCTTC.

The CDR3 spells CSVEEGGFSNYGYTF. CDR3 coding DNA: TGCAGCGTTGAAGAAGGAGGGTTCAGTAACTATGGCTACACCTTC. The genes are TRBV29-1 and TRBJ1-2; D is unresolved. In germline, CDR1 is SQVTM, CDR2 ANQGSEA. Trimming took off 0 bases at V and 1 base at J, with 12 bases between the two ends. There are 15 residues in the CDR3.

V and J are TRBV30 and TRBJ1-2; D gene ambiguous. With 2 bases removed from V and 8 bases from J, the gap between germline ends came to 9 bases. Germline-derived CDR1 and CDR2 are GTSNPN and SVGIG (reference sequence). The CDR3 length is 11 residues. The CDR3 protein is CAWSLPEGYTF. In DNA form, the CDR3 reads TGTGCCTGGAGTTTACCCGAGGGCTACACCTTC.

V gene TRBV18 combines with J gene TRBJ1-1; TRBD1 might be the D (6 bases). Trimming shortened V by 3 bases and J by 1 base, and 15 bases separated the two germline ends. Germline CDR1 reads KGHSH; CDR2 reads LQKENI. The CDR3 is made up of 16 amino acids. The CDR3 DNA sequence: TGTGCCAGCTCACCCTTAACCGGGACAAGGAACACTGAAGCTTTCTTT. Its protein is CASSPLTGTRNTEAFF. The full variable domain, with the rest looked up from reference TRBV18 and TRBJ1-1, is NAGVMQNPRHLVRRRGQEARLRCSPMKGHSHVYWYRQLPEEGLKFMVYLQKENIIDESGMPKERFSAEFPKEGPSILRIQQVVRGDSAAYFCASSPLTGTRNTEAFFGQGTRLTVV.

The chain recombines TRBV25-1 with TRBJ2-5; D remains unclear. V was pared by 1 base and J by 7 bases, with 7 bases between. CDR1 and CDR2 (germline): MGHDK, SYGVNS. The CDR3 covers 12 residues. DNA of the CDR3: TGTGCCAGCAGTGAATGGGGAACGACCCAGTACTTC. It specifies CASSEWGTTQYF.

The rearrangement joins TRBV6-6 to TRBJ1-1; 9 nucleotides match TRBD1. This CDR3 has 14 amino acids. The ends lost 7 bases at V and 1 base at J; junction bases unmatched: 4. Germline-derived CDR1 and CDR2 are MNHNY and SVGAGI (reference sequence). The CDR3 protein is CASTWTGENTEAFF. Here the CDR3 DNA reads TGTGCCAGCACCTGGACAGGGGAGAACACTGAAGCTTTCTTT.

This chain connects TRBV6-1 to TRBJ2-7; no definite D call. V lost 2 bases and J lost 12, with 8 bases in between. Per the germline V gene, CDR1 is MNHNS and CDR2 is SASEGT. The CDR3 sequence is 10 residues long. The CDR3 region is CASSETMPYF. CDR3 bases: TGTGCCAGCAGTGAAACGATGCCGTACTTC.

This CDR3 reads CASSLGGLAGVSYNEQFF. CDR3 in DNA: TGTGCCAGCAGCTTGGGTGGACTAGCGGGGGTCTCCTACAATGAGCAGTTCTTC. This chain uses TRBV5-4 with TRBJ2-1, with TRBD2 matching 13 bases. CDR1 and CDR2 (germline): SGHNT, YYREEE (reference sequence). This CDR3 region has 18 residues. J lost 0 bases, V lost 0 bases, and 3 bases had no gene match. The full variable domain, in which reference TRBV5-4 and TRBJ2-1 provide the parts outside the CDR3, is ETGVTQSPTHLIKTRGQQVTLRCSSQSGHNTVSWYQQALGQGPQFIFQYYREEENGRGNFPPRFSGLQFPNYSSELNVNALELDDSALYLCASSLGGLAGVSYNEQFFGPGTRLTVL.

The chain joins TRBV11-2 to TRBJ2-1; 8 bases align to TRBD1. CDR1 and CDR2 (germline): SGHAT, FQNNGV. There are 16 residues in the CDR3. V was pared by 5 bases and J by 0 bases, with 6 bases of the junction left unmatched. The CDR3 is CASSPAGGPSYNEQFF. The CDR3 DNA is TGTGCCAGCAGCCCAGCAGGGGGCCCCTCCTACAATGAGCAGTTCTTC.

Concerning this clone itself: An end of the junction does not agree with germline; a read error may underlie this. The chain joins TRBV7-7 to TRBJ2-1, with 7 bases lining up with TRBD2. This CDR3 is 15 amino acids long. CDR1 and CDR2 (germline): SSHAT, FNYEAQ (reference sequence). The CDR3 DNA follows: TGTGCTAGCAGCTCCAGGGAGGGCCCCCACAATGAGCAGTTCTTC. Translating it yields CASSSREGPHNEQFF. Looking up the rest from reference TRBV7-7 and TRBJ2-1 gives the full variable domain: GAGVSQSPRYKVTKRGQDVTLRCDPISSHATLYWYQQALGQGPEFLTYFNYEAQPDKSGLPSDRFSAERPEGSISTLTIQRTEQRDSAMYRCASSSREGPHNEQFFGPGTRLTVL.

The gene calls are TRBV4-2 and TRBJ1-5; TRBD1 is a possible D gene (6 bases). CDR3 size: 16 residues. V lost 0 bases and J lost 2, with 11 bases in between. CDR1 is LGHNA and CDR2 is YNFKEQ in the germline V gene. The CDR3 region has the DNA TGTGCCAGCAGCCAAGATTGGGCAGGGGGCAATCAGCCCCAGCATTTT. Residues: CASSQDWAGGNQPQHF.

The chain employs TRBV4-1 and TRBJ2-7; 14 positions agree with TRBD2. Germline lookup yields CDR1 MGHRA and CDR2 YSYEKL. This CDR3 is 16 amino acids long. With 4 bases clipped from V and 5 bases from J, the junction kept 7 bases outside the gene matches. The CDR3 sequence: CASSPWTSGRRHEQYF. The DNA for the CDR3 is TGCGCCAGCAGCCCTTGGACTAGCGGGAGGCGCCACGAGCAGTACTTC.

This chain connects TRBV11-3 to TRBJ2-5; a possible D gene is TRBD1 (5 bases). The ends were cut back, 1 base at V and 2 bases at J, with 8 bases in the middle. CDR1 is SGHNT and CDR2 is YENEEA in the germline V gene. The CDR3 sequence is 14 residues long. The CDR3 nucleotides are TGTGCCAGCAGCTTAGCTACAGGTCAAGAGACCCAGTACTTC. It encodes CASSLATGQETQYF. The variable domain in full, with the rest retrieved from reference TRBV11-3 and TRBJ2-5, is EAGVVQSPRYKIIEKKQPVAFWCNPISGHNTLYWYLQNLGQGPELLIRYENEEAVDDSQLPKDRFSAERLKGVDSTLKIQPAELGDSAVYLCASSLATGQETQYFGPGTRLLVL.

V and J are TRBV5-1 and TRBJ2-7; D uncertain. The V gene lost 4 bases and the J gene lost 4 bases, with 12 bases spanning the gap. The CDR3 is made up of 13 amino acids. CDR1 and CDR2 from the germline V gene are SGHRS and YFSETQ. The CDR3 reads CASSSLGVYEQYF. The CDR3 DNA is TGCGCCAGCAGCAGCCTCGGTGTGTACGAGCAGTACTTC.

The chain has TRBV6-5 and TRBJ1-2, with a possible D match to TRBD1 (5 bases). The germline CDR1 and CDR2 sequences are MNHEY and SVGAGI. V lost 0 bases, J lost 4 bases, and 9 bases lay in between. The CDR3 has 14 amino acids. The CDR3 DNA is TGTGCCAGCAGTTACTCCGACAGAATCTATGGCTACACCTTC. Its translation is CASSYSDRIYGYTF.

This chain connects TRBV6-1 to TRBJ1-5, with D hard to call. V was cut by 4 bases and J by 6 bases, with 7 bases left in between. Germline V gives CDR1 MNHNS, CDR2 SASEGT. The CDR3 consists of 12 residues. The CDR3 DNA reads as TGTGCCAGCAGTGTCGAGGGTCAGCCCCAGCATTTT. It yields the protein CASSVEGQPQHF.

The chain combines TRBV10-1 with TRBJ2-3, with D unresolved. The CDR3 is 19 amino acids. V was pared by 1 base and J by 1 base, with 21 bases between. In germline, CDR1 is WNHNN, CDR2 SYGVQD (reference sequence). The CDR3 nucleotides read TGCGCCAGCAGTGAGTTCCGCGTACCCTTGCCTCTGGGCACAGATACGCAGTATTTT. It encodes CASSEFRVPLPLGTDTQYF.

The V and J genes are TRBV19 and TRBJ1-1; D gene unclear. Trimming cost V 1 base and J 5 bases, with 8 bases left between them. This CDR3 region has 13 residues. Germline V CDR1 and CDR2: LNHDA, SQIVND (reference sequence). The CDR3 DNA reads as TGTGCCAGTAGTATAGGAAGCCGGACTGAAGCTTTCTTT. Protein: CASSIGSRTEAFF.